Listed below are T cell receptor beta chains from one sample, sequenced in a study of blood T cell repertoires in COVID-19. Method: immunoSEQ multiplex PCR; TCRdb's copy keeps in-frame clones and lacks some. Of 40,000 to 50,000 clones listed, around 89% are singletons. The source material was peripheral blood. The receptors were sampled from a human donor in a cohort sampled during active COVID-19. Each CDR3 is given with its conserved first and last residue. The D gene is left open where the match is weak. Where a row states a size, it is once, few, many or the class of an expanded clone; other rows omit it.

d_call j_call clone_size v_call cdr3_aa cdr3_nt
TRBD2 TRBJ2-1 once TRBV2 CASSVGTSGIYEQFF TGTGCCAGCAGTGTGGGGACTAGCGGGATCTATGAGCAGTTCTTC
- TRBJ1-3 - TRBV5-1 CASSLNTGSGNTIYF TGCGCCAGCAGCTTGAACACGGGCTCTGGAAACACCATATATTTT
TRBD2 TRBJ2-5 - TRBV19 CASSFLGTRRETQYF TGTGCCAGTAGTTTTTTAGGGACTAGGAGGGAGACCCAGTACTTC
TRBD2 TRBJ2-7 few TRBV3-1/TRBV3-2 CASSLAGGLYEQYF TGTGCCAGCAGCCTAGCGGGAGGGCTCTACGAGCAGTACTTC
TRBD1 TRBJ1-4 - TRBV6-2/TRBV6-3 CASSPYDRGHEKLFF TGTGCCAGCAGCCCCTATGACAGGGGGCACGAAAAACTGTTTTTT
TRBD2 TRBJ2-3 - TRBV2 CASPLAGGRGRTDTQYF TGTGCCAGCCCTTTAGCGGGGGGGAGGGGGCGTACAGATACGCAGTATTTT
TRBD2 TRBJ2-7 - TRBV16 CASSPSGRKSYEQYF TGTGCCAGCAGTCCTAGCGGGAGAAAGTCCTACGAGCAGTACTTC
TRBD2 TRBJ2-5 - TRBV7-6 CASSGGLAYQETQYF TGTGCCAGCAGCGGGGGACTAGCGTATCAAGAGACCCAGTACTTC
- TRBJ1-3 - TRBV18 CASSAGTGTSGNTIYF TGTGCCAGCTCAGCGGGTACAGGGACGTCTGGAAACACCATATATTTT
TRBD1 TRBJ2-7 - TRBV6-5 CASSATGYEQYF TGTGCCAGCAGCGCGACAGGGTACGAGCAGTACTTC
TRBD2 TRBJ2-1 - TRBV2 CASRKFSGGVYNEQFF TGTGCCAGCAGGAAGTTTAGCGGGGGGGTGTACAATGAGCAGTTCTTC
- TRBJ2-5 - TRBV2 CASSEAQGQETQYF TGTGCCAGCAGTGAAGCACAGGGTCAAGAGACCCAGTACTTC
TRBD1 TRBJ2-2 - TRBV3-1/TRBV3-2 CASSLNRDRRSTGELFF TGTGCCAGCAGCCTAAACCGGGACAGGCGTAGCACCGGGGAGCTGTTTTTT
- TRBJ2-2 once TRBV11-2 CASSFRDTLAGELFF TGTGCCAGCAGCTTCCGGGACACCTTAGCCGGGGAGCTGTTTTTT
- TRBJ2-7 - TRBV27 CASSPHPREQYF TGTGCCAGCAGTCCCCATCCGCGGGAGCAGTACTTC
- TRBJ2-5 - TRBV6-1 CASSEAQDRLEAQYF TGTGCCAGCAGTGAAGCACAAGACCGACTGGAGGCCCAGTACTTC
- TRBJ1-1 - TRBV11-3 CASSPGGDGTEAFF TGTGCCAGCAGCCCGGGGGGCGATGGGACTGAAGCTTTCTTT
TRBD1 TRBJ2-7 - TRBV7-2 CASSNYRGVYEQYF TGTGCCAGCAGCAACTACAGGGGGGTCTACGAGCAGTACTTC
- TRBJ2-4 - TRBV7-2 CASSQNTGGQGNIQYF TGTGCCAGCAGCCAAAATACGGGGGGCCAGGGAAACATTCAGTACTTC
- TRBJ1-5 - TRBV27 CASKKGVKGQPQHF TGTGCCAGCAAGAAAGGGGTAAAGGGTCAGCCCCAGCATTTT
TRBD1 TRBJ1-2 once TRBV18 CASSPTGQGVLYGYTF TGTGCCAGCTCACCCACGGGACAGGGCGTACTTTATGGCTACACCTTC
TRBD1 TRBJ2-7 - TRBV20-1 CSANDRGDEQYF TGCAGTGCTAATGACAGGGGCGACGAGCAGTACTTC
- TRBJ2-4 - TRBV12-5 CASGDGSQGSIQYF TGTGCTAGTGGTGACGGATCACAGGGTAGCATTCAGTACTTC
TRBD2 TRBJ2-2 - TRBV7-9 CASSLERGTSTGELFF TGTGCCAGCAGCTTAGAGAGAGGGACTAGCACCGGGGAGCTGTTTTTT
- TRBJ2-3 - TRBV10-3 CAISESERGTSTDTQYF TGTGCCATCAGTGAGTCGGAACGTGGGACTAGCACAGATACGCAGTATTTT
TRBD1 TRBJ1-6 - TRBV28 CASTGQGARNSPLHF TGTGCCAGCACCGGACAGGGGGCTAGGAATTCACCCCTCCACTTT
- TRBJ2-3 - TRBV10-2 CASSESPGTDTQYF TGCGCCAGCAGTGAGAGTCCCGGGACAGATACGCAGTATTTT
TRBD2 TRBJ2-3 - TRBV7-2 CASSLTSGRADTQYF TGTGCCAGCAGCTTAACTAGCGGGAGAGCAGATACGCAGTATTTT
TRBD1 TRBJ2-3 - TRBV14 CASSQDWDRAAGTHGTQYF TGTGCCAGCAGCCAAGATTGGGACAGGGCGGCGGGGACCCATGGTACGCAGTATTTT
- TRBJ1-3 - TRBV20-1 CSASPATSERLSGNTIYF TGCAGTGCTAGTCCCGCGACATCGGAAAGGCTCTCTGGAAACACCATATATTTT